A few counts support the clone carrying this T cell receptor beta chain. Its specificity is unknown. These data originate in a study of T cells in Graves' hyperthyroidism and ophthalmopathy. Findings of the study overall: Ophthalmopathy and stable hyperthyroidism were told apart by a 13 V-J model. Most thyroid clonotypes expanded above 0.001 were also detected in blood. Model-based prediction identified ophthalmopathy a median around seven months prior to its onset.

RNA transcripts served as the template for amplifying TCR beta CDR3 regions. A first-round RT-PCR of the TCR CDR3 used the HTBI primer set. TCRdb ran MiXCR on the multiplex PCR reads and lists one entry per CDR3 protein. The sample lists approximately 600,000 distinct CDR3 sequences; roughly 14% were seen once. A patient was excluded if there was uncontrolled infection, other autoimmune disease, pregnancy or lactation. This sequence was found in a woman aged 25 to 39 with Graves' hyperthyroidism that later progressed to Graves' ophthalmopathy. The source material was blood.

The chain's CDR3 is CASSQDGGSPYNEQFF. CDR3 DNA sequence: TGTGCCAGCAGCCAAGATGGCGGGAGTCCCTACAATGAGCAGTTCTTC. The chain uses TRBV3-1 and TRBJ2-1; 7 bases match TRBD2. The V gene end was trimmed by 0 bases and the J gene end by 2 bases; junction bases not matched to a gene: 4. The germline V gene has CDR1 LGHDT and CDR2 YNNKEL (reference sequence). CDR3 length equals 16 residues.